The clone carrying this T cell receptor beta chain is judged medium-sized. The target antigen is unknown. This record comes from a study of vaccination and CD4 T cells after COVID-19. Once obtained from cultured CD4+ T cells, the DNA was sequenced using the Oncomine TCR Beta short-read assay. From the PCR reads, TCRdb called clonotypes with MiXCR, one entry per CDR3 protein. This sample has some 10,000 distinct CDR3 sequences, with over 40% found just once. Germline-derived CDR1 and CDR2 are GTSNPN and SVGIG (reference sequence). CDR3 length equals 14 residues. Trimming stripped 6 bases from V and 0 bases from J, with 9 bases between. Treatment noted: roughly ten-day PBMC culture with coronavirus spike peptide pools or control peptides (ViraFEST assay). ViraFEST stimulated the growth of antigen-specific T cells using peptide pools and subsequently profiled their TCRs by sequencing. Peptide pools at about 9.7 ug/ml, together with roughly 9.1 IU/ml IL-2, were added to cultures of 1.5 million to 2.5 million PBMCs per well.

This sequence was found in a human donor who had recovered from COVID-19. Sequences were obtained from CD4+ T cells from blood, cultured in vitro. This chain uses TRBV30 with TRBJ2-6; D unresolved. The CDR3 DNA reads TGTGCCTGCAGACCGATCTCTGGGGCCAACGTCCTGACTTTC. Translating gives CACRPISGANVLTF. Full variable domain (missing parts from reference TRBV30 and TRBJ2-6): SQTIHQWPATLVQPVGSPLSLECTVEGTSNPNLYWYRQAAGRGLQLLFYSVGIGQISSEVPQNLSASRPQDRQFILSSKKLLLSDSGFYLCACRPISGANVLTFGAGSRLTVL.